This TCR beta chain stems from a study of CD8 T cells in Susac syndrome. V lost 4 bases and J 5 bases, leaving 15 bases between the germline ends. The CDR3 loop spans 14 amino acids. The sample holds one count of this clonotype. After extraction with the RNeasy kit, about 0.45 to 1 ug of the RNA was reverse transcribed using random hexamers. TCRdb redid the calling of the immunoSEQ multiplex PCR reads with MiXCR, one entry per CDR3 protein. The sample has around 170,000 distinct CDR3 sequences, about 90% seen once. This clonotype was obtained from a human donor in good health. V and J are TRBV5-3 and TRBJ1-1; TRBD1 is a possible D gene (6 bases). TRBV5-3 carries the ORF label, with uncertain function. The sequenced material came from CD4+ T cells from PBMCs. In DNA, the CDR3 is TGTGCCAGAAGCCGGGCGCAGGGGAGGACTGAAGCTTTCTTT. Translated: CARSRAQGRTEAFF.